Reported below is one T cell receptor beta chain. Primers for the PCR totalled 60 Vbeta and 13 Jbeta. The method was immunoSEQ multiplex PCR; TCRdb's version includes in-frame clones alone and lacks a portion of them. The table has about 150,000 clones, approximately 73% seen once. V was clipped by 6 bases and J by 5 bases, with 13 bases between them. This CDR3 is built from 13 residues. From germline, CDR1 is LGHNT and CDR2 FRNRAP. The sample belongs to a study of cytomegalovirus exposure and HLA in healthy donors. The sequencing sample was made of PBMCs. The rearrangement uses TRBV12-5 and TRBJ2-5; D might be TRBD1 (6 bases). The origin of this receptor is a woman between 18 and 29 years old in good health and CMV-seronegative. CDR3 DNA sequence: TGTGCTAGTGGCCAAACAGGGTTCGAGACCCAGTACTTC. The encoded protein is CASGQTGFETQYF.